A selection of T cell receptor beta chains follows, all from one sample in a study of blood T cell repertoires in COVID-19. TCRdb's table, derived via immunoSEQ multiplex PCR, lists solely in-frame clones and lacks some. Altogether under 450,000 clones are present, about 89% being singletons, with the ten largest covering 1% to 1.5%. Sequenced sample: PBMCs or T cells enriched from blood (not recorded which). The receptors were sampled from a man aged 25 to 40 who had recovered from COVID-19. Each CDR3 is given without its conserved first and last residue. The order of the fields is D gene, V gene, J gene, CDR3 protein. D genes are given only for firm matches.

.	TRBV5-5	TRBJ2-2	ASILGPLNTGELF
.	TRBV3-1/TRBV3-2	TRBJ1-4	ASSQGLLINEKLF
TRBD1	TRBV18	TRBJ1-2	ASSPGQGFNYGYT
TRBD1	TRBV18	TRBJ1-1	ASSPGTGDTEAF
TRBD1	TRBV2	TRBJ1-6	ASSSQGQNNSPLH
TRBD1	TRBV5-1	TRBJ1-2	ASTSTGGSYGYT
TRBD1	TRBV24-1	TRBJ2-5	ATYGQGETQY
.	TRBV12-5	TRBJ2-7	ASGLGLGLRY
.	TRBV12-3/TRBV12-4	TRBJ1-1	ASSLSYTEAF
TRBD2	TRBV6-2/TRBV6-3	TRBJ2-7	ASSYRSGAADEQY
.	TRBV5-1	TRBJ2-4	ASSLTGSENIQY
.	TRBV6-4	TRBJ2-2	ASNHSLKLTGELF
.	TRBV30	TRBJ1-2	AWSVREMGGYT
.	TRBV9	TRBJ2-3	ASSISSVGGTDTQY
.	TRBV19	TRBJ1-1	ASQNTEAF
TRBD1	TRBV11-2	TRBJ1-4	ASSLPGQGRNLGVEKLF
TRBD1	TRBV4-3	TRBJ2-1	ASSQGQGFSYNEQF
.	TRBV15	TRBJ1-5	ATSSERQVEAAQH
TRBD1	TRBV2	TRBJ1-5	ASGQGGPSNQPQH
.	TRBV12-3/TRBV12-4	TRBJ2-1	ASTGDSYNEQF
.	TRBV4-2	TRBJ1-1	ASSQDRDGTEAF
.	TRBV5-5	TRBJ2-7	ASSLTLSSSYEQY
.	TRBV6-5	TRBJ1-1	ASIPLGGLNTEAF
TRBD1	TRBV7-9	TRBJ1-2	ASSLAPQGFKGGYT
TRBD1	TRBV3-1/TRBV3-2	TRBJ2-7	ASRQQGAREQY
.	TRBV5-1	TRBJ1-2	ASSLDKNYGYT
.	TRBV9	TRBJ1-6	ASSVVSSYNSPLH
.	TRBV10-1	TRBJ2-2	ASSESTGGTGELF
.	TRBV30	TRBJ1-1	AWSVGVGSTEAF
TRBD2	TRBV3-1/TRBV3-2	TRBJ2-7	ASSQDRPSGDHEQY
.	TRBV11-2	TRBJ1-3	ASSPMRQVSGNTIY
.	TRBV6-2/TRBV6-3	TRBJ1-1	ASSSRGSTEAF
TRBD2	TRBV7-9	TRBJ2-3	AGGQRGYHISTDTQY